These 30 T cell receptor beta chains came from one sample sequenced in a study of T cells in localized non-small cell lung cancer. Assay: immunoSEQ multiplex PCR; the TCRdb copy retains only in-frame clones and omits some. The sample holds tens of thousands of clones, 84% seen once. Sequenced here: peripheral blood, sampled before any cancer treatment. These receptors came from a man aged 35 to 70 with stage I lung adenocarcinoma.

This clone has just one count. The chain is built from TRBV27 and TRBJ1-5; D call uncertain. The V end lost 4 bases, the J end lost 0 bases, and 13 bases lay between the germline ends. CDR3 length: 16 amino acids. Germline values: CDR1 MNHEY, CDR2 SMNVEV (reference sequence). CDR3 in amino acids: CASSSRPPYSNQPQHF. As DNA, the CDR3 is TGTGCCAGCAGTTCCCGCCCGCCTTATAGCAATCAGCCCCAGCATTTT.

This clone was observed a few times. The rearrangement uses TRBV10-3 and TRBJ1-1; D is unclear. Germline V gene lookup returns CDR1 ENHRY and CDR2 SYGVKD. CDR3 size: 13 residues. The ends were cut back, 6 bases at V and 5 bases at J, with 13 bases in the middle. For the CDR3, the DNA is TGTGCCATCAGGCTAAACGGCCGTACTGAAGCTTTCTTT. Translation: CAIRLNGRTEAFF.

This clone has just one count. The rearrangement uses TRBV7-3 and TRBJ2-2; 10 nucleotides agree with TRBD2. Trimming removed 5 bases from V and 4 bases from J; junction bases left unmatched: 7. The CDR3 sequence is 16 residues long. CDR1 SGHTA and CDR2 FQGTGA come from the germline V gene. CDR3 region: CASSLGRLAGTGELFF. CDR3 coding DNA: TGTGCCAGCAGCCTGGGTCGACTAGCGGGCACCGGGGAGCTGTTTTTT.

This rearrangement joins TRBV25-1 to TRBJ2-6; D may be TRBD1 (6 bases). Germline loops: CDR1 MGHDK, CDR2 SYGVNS. The CDR3 totals 17 residues. V was pared by 4 bases and J by 0 bases, with 13 bases between. The CDR3 here is CASSGGTPSSGANVLTF. In nucleotides, the CDR3 is TGTGCCAGCAGTGGGGGGACACCAAGCTCTGGGGCCAACGTCCTGACTTTC.

The V call is TRBV11-3, the J call TRBJ2-3; D ambiguous. This CDR3 region has 15 residues. The germline CDR1 and CDR2 sequences are SGHNT and YENEEA. Deletions cut 6 bases from V and 0 bases from J, with 13 bases between. This CDR3 reads CASSLGRTSTDTQYF. The CDR3 bases are TGTGCCAGCAGTCTCGGCCGAACTAGCACAGATACGCAGTATTTT.

The chain recombines TRBV19 with TRBJ1-2; 7 bases match TRBD1. Germline CDR1 LNHDA, CDR2 SQIVND (reference sequence). Trimming cost V 4 bases and J 5 bases; bases outside gene matches: 4. This CDR3 contains 13 residues. The CDR3 DNA follows: TGTGCCAGTAGTACTCCGGGACAGTATGGCTACACCTTC. Protein product: CASSTPGQYGYTF. The full variable domain, rest sourced from reference TRBV19 and TRBJ1-2, is DGGITQSPKYLFRKEGQNVTLSCEQNLNHDAMYWYRQDPGQGLRLIYYSQIVNDFQKGDIAEGYSVSREKKESFPLTVTSAQKNPTAFYLCASSTPGQYGYTFGSGTRLTVV.

V and J are TRBV12-5 and TRBJ2-3; 7 bases agree with TRBD2. The J segment lost 5 bases and the V segment lost 5 bases, leaving 4 bases of the junction unmatched. The CDR3 consists of 13 residues. The germline gives CDR1 LGHNT, CDR2 FRNRAP. The CDR3 DNA reads as TGTGCTAGTGGTGCTAGCGGAAGAGATACGCAGTATTTT. This translates into CASGASGRDTQYF.

This chain links TRBV27 with TRBJ1-1; D remains ambiguous. V was trimmed by 2 bases and J by 1 base, leaving 5 bases between them. This CDR3 has 13 amino acids. Germline CDR1 MNHEY, CDR2 SMNVEV (reference sequence). The CDR3 sequence: CASSLTGNTEAFF. The CDR3 DNA sequence: TGTGCCAGCAGTTTAACGGGGAACACTGAAGCTTTCTTT.

The chain has TRBV7-2 and TRBJ1-2; TRBD1 matches 9 bases. The V gene end was trimmed by 1 base and the J gene end by 7 bases; junction bases not matched to a gene: 7. The CDR3 is made up of 15 amino acids. Germline loops: CDR1 SGHTA, CDR2 FQGNSA. The DNA of the CDR3 is TGTGCCAGCAGCTTAGATCACAGGGGGCTAGGTGGCTACACCTTC. Residues: CASSLDHRGLGGYTF.

This chain uses TRBV25-1 with TRBJ1-1, with D perhaps matching TRBD1 (6 bases). The V end was cut by 5 bases, the J end by 5 bases, with 12 bases between. The CDR3 contains 13 residues. CDR1 MGHDK and CDR2 SYGVNS come from the germline V gene. The CDR3 coding sequence is TGTGCCAGCAGTTTAACAGGGTGGACTGAAGCTTTCTTT. Translating gives CASSLTGWTEAFF.

This chain connects TRBV4-2 to TRBJ1-4; TRBD1 matches at 10 bases. This CDR3 spans 14 amino acids. Germline V gene data show CDR1 as LGHNA and CDR2 as YNFKEQ. V dropped 7 bases and J dropped 8; count of bases not matched to a gene: 7. The CDR3: CASIGGTGAEKLFF. DNA for the CDR3: TGTGCCAGCATTGGAGGGACAGGGGCCGAAAAACTGTTTTTT.

The chain is built from TRBV13 and TRBJ2-3; TRBD2 matches at 7 bases. J lost 1 base, V lost 0 bases, and 7 bases had no gene match. Germline-derived CDR1 and CDR2 are PRHDT and FYEKMQ (reference sequence). The CDR3 covers 17 residues. The CDR3 is CASSLGWASGGTDTQYF. The DNA of the CDR3 is TGTGCCAGCAGCTTAGGCTGGGCCAGCGGGGGCACAGATACGCAGTATTTT.

The chain recombines TRBV7-8 with TRBJ2-3; 13 positions agree with TRBD2. CDR3 size: 18 residues. Looked up from germline, CDR1 is SGHVS and CDR2 is FQNEAQ. V lost 6 bases and J lost 6; bases outside the gene matches: 15. In DNA, the CDR3 is TGTGCCAGCAGTCTACTGACTAGCGGGAGGTACTCGGCGGATACGCAGTATTTT. Translation: CASSLLTSGRYSADTQYF.

The chain couples TRBV13 to TRBJ2-7; tentatively, D is TRBD1 or TRBD2 (5 bases each). The V gene lost 6 bases and the J gene lost 5 bases, with 20 bases spanning the gap. There are 15 residues in the CDR3. CDR1 PRHDT and CDR2 FYEKMQ come from the germline V gene (reference sequence). CDR3 loop: CASSLLSGPNNEQYF. CDR3 coding DNA: TGTGCCAGCAGTCTCTTATCGGGGCCGAACAACGAGCAGTACTTC.

This chain uses TRBV7-8 with TRBJ2-7; D not certain. The germline V gene has CDR1 SGHVS and CDR2 FQNEAQ. The CDR3 totals 14 residues. Trimming left V 2 bases short and J 3 bases short, with 11 bases between. The CDR3 is CASSLMSPGYEQYF. CDR3 nucleotide sequence: TGTGCCAGCAGCTTAATGAGTCCCGGCTACGAGCAGTACTTC.

The V gene is TRBV27, the J gene TRBJ2-1; D remains ambiguous. There are 13 residues in the CDR3. Germline V lookup: CDR1 MNHEY, CDR2 SMNVEV (reference sequence). V lost 1 base, J lost 5 bases, and 6 bases lay in between. The DNA of the CDR3 is TGTGCCAGCAGTTTATATCGACACAATGAGCAGTTCTTC. Its protein product is CASSLYRHNEQFF.

The chain has TRBV7-2 and TRBJ1-6, with D maybe TRBD1 (6 bases). Germline V gene sequence: CDR1 SGHTA, CDR2 FQGNSA. This CDR3 is 15 amino acids long. V lost 2 bases, J lost 4 bases, and 9 bases lay in between. CDR3 DNA: TGTGCCAGCAGCTTACAGGGGAGTTATAATTCACCCCTCCACTTT. Protein: CASSLQGSYNSPLHF.

There are a few counts of this clone. The chain carries TRBV5-4 and TRBJ2-3; 10 positions agree with TRBD2. Germline trimming cut 0 bases from V and 6 bases from J; bases unmatched to any gene: 7. CDR1 is SGHNT, CDR2 YYREEE, per germline (reference sequence). The CDR3 is made up of 16 amino acids. In DNA form, the CDR3 reads TGTGCCAGCAGCTTGGAAGCGGGGGGGCGAGTGGATACGCAGTATTTT. Protein sequence: CASSLEAGGRVDTQYF.

This clone came up a few times. The chain has TRBV2 and TRBJ1-6; unclear D gene. Germline V gives CDR1 SNHLY, CDR2 FYNNEI. CDR3 length: 15 residues. V was trimmed by 3 bases and J by 0 bases, leaving 6 bases between them. The CDR3 bases are TGTGCCAGCAGTGATCGCAGCTCCTATAATTCACCCCTCCACTTT. It translates to CASSDRSSYNSPLHF. Supplemented by reference TRBV2 and TRBJ1-6, the full variable domain reads EPEVTQTPSHQVTQMGQEVILRCVPISNHLYFYWYRQILGQKVEFLVSFYNNEISEKSEIFDDQFSVERPDGSNFTLKIRSTKLEDSAMYFCASSDRSSYNSPLHFGNGTRLTVT.

The chain joins TRBV10-3 to TRBJ2-1; unclear D gene. V was cut by 1 base and J by 2 bases, with 9 bases left in between. Germline CDR1 reads ENHRY; CDR2 reads SYGVKD. The CDR3 extends over 15 amino acids. In DNA form, the CDR3 reads TGTGCCATCAGTGAGTTTTCCCCCCCCTACAATGAGCAGTTCTTC. Translating it yields CAISEFSPPYNEQFF.

V usage is TRBV7-2 and J usage is TRBJ2-7, with 12 bases fitting TRBD1. Looked up from germline, CDR1 is SGHTA and CDR2 is FQGNSA. This CDR3 region has 16 residues. Trimming removed 4 bases from V and 5 bases from J; junction bases left unmatched: 9. This chain's CDR3 is CASSSQPGQGANEQYF. The CDR3 DNA is TGTGCCAGCAGCTCCCAACCGGGACAGGGGGCCAACGAGCAGTACTTC. The variable domain in full, with the rest retrieved from reference TRBV7-2 and TRBJ2-7, is GAGVSQSPSNKVTEKGKDVELRCDPISGHTALYWYRQSLGQGLEFLIYFQGNSAPDKSGLPSDRFSAERTGGSVSTLTIQRTQQEDSAVYLCASSSQPGQGANEQYFGPGTRLTVT.

The gene calls are TRBV19 and TRBJ2-1; 8 nucleotides match TRBD2. The CDR3 extends over 15 amino acids. Germline loops: CDR1 LNHDA, CDR2 SQIVND (reference sequence). The trim removed 4 bases at V and 5 bases at J, leaving 7 bases unmatched. CDR3: CASSTTGTRHNEQFF. The CDR3, as DNA: TGTGCCAGTAGTACAACCGGGACTAGACACAATGAGCAGTTCTTC.

This clone was picked up one time. V usage is TRBV7-8 and J usage is TRBJ2-7; TRBD1 matches 7 bases. Germline loops: CDR1 SGHVS, CDR2 FQNEAQ. J lost 2 bases, V lost 1 base, and 2 bases had no gene match. The CDR3 loop spans 14 amino acids. CDR3 nucleotides: TGTGCCAGCAGCTTAGTGGGACAGACCTACGAGCAGTACTTC. Its translation is CASSLVGQTYEQYF.

The chain joins TRBV9 to TRBJ2-1; 15 nucleotides agree with TRBD2. Losses at the gene ends were 4 bases for V and 8 bases for J; bases not matched to a gene: 7. The CDR3 loop spans 16 amino acids. Germline values: CDR1 SGDLS, CDR2 YYNGEE. The CDR3 DNA follows: TGTGCCAGCAGCCGGACTAGCGGGAGGGGCCGGGATGAGCAGTTCTTC. Residues: CASSRTSGRGRDEQFF. Together with reference TRBV9 and TRBJ2-1, the CDR3 gives the full variable domain: DSGVTQTPKHLITATGQRVTLRCSPRSGDLSVYWYQQSLDQGLQFLIQYYNGEERAKGNILERFSAQQFPDLHSELNLSSLELGDSALYFCASSRTSGRGRDEQFFGPGTRLTVL.

This chain joins TRBV27 and TRBJ2-7; 7 bases match TRBD1. This CDR3 spans 18 amino acids. V gave up 5 bases and J gave up 2 bases; unmatched junction bases: 18. From germline, CDR1 is MNHEY and CDR2 SMNVEV (reference sequence). CDR3 in amino acids: CASSRSQPGTVSTYEQYF. CDR3 in DNA: TGTGCCAGCAGTCGAAGCCAACCCGGGACAGTCTCAACCTACGAGCAGTACTTC.

V and J are TRBV6-5 and TRBJ2-7, with D possibly being TRBD1 (5 bases). The length of the CDR3 is 14 residues. Germline V gene lookup returns CDR1 MNHEY and CDR2 SVGAGI. With 0 bases removed from V and 5 bases from J, the gap between germline ends came to 11 bases. The chain's CDR3 is CASSYSPGLNEQYF. CDR3 DNA sequence: TGTGCCAGCAGTTACTCACCAGGGCTCAACGAGCAGTACTTC.

The genes are TRBV2 and TRBJ1-5, with TRBD1 as a possible D gene (5 bases). The length of the CDR3 is 15 residues. The ends were cut back, 3 bases at V and 7 bases at J, with 16 bases in the middle. Looked up from germline, CDR1 is SNHLY and CDR2 is FYNNEI. The CDR3 region has the DNA TGTGCCAGCAGTGAGGCCAGGGCCTTCGGACAGCCCCAGCATTTT. Amino acids: CASSEARAFGQPQHF.

The gene calls are TRBV10-3 and TRBJ1-1; 7 bases line up with TRBD1. Germline-derived CDR1 and CDR2 are ENHRY and SYGVKD. The CDR3 consists of 16 residues. V lost 3 bases to trimming and J lost 1 base; unmatched junction nucleotides: 8. CDR3 coding DNA: TGTGCCATCAGTGATCAAGGGGGCGCGTGGAACACTGAAGCTTTCTTT. Amino acids: CAISDQGGAWNTEAFF.

The V gene is TRBV19, the J gene TRBJ1-4; no firm D call. Germline-derived CDR1 and CDR2 are LNHDA and SQIVND (reference sequence). This CDR3 is 13 amino acids long. V shed 6 bases and J shed 6 bases, with 11 bases lying between them. The CDR3 nucleotides are TGTGCCAGTAGCCTATCTCGATATGAAAAACTGTTTTTT. Translated: CASSLSRYEKLFF.

The rearrangement uses TRBV9 and TRBJ2-3; D tentatively reads TRBD1 or TRBD2 (5 bases each). CDR1 is SGDLS and CDR2 is YYNGEE in the germline V gene. The CDR3 runs to 13 residues. Trimming cost V 2 bases and J 4 bases, with 8 bases left between them. CDR3 bases: TGTGCCAGCAGCGTCGGGGCACCAGATACGCAGTATTTT. Its translation is CASSVGAPDTQYF. Based on the CDR3 plus reference TRBV9 and TRBJ2-3, the full variable domain is DSGVTQTPKHLITATGQRVTLRCSPRSGDLSVYWYQQSLDQGLQFLIQYYNGEERAKGNILERFSAQQFPDLHSELNLSSLELGDSALYFCASSVGAPDTQYFGPGTRLTVL.